Below, 10 T cell receptor beta chains from the same sample are listed, as sequenced in a study of T cells in Graves' hyperthyroidism and ophthalmopathy. TCR beta CDR3 sequences were amplified from RNA transcripts. TCR CDR3 regions were first amplified by RT-PCR with HTBI primers. TCRdb reanalysed the multiplex PCR reads using MiXCR and keeps one entry per CDR3 protein. The sample contains about 610,000 distinct CDR3 sequences, more than 15% of which appear only once. Source material: blood. The source is a woman aged 40 to 50 with Graves' ophthalmopathy.

V usage is TRBV24-1 and J usage is TRBJ1-5, with 9 nucleotides matching TRBD1. This CDR3 comprises 17 residues. Losses at the gene ends were 3 bases for V and 1 base for J; bases not matched to a gene: 6. Germline-derived CDR1 and CDR2 are KGHDR and SFDVKD. CDR3 protein: CATSDGGTGNSNQPQHF. In nucleotides, the CDR3 is TGTGCCACCAGTGATGGGGGGACAGGGAACAGCAATCAGCCCCAGCATTTT.

The V gene is TRBV7-9, the J gene TRBJ2-1; TRBD1 might be the D (5 bases). Trimming stripped 5 bases from V and 9 bases from J, with 11 bases between. This CDR3 contains 12 residues. From germline, CDR1 is SEHNR and CDR2 FQNEAQ (reference sequence). The CDR3 spells CASSVGVGEQFF. The CDR3 bases are TGTGCCAGCAGCGTAGGGGTCGGTGAGCAGTTCTTC.

The chain uses TRBV12-3 or TRBV12-4 and TRBJ2-1; TRBD1 is a possible D gene (5 bases). The CDR3 runs 12 residues. The V end was cut by 3 bases, the J end by 8 bases, with 8 bases between. The chain's CDR3 is CASSFWGDEQFF. In DNA, the CDR3 is TGTGCCAGCAGTTTTTGGGGCGATGAGCAGTTCTTC.

This clonotype occurred a few times. This likely comes from a read error, as the CDR3 has no conserved phenylalanine or tryptophan at its end. This chain connects TRBV2 to TRBJ1-6; D is possibly TRBD1 (5 bases). Per the germline V gene, CDR1 is SNHLY and CDR2 is FYNNEI. This CDR3 has 14 residues. With 6 bases removed from V and 3 bases from J, the gap between germline ends came to 9 bases. The CDR3 region is CASSRGLYNSPLHI. The CDR3 region has the DNA TGTGCCAGCAGCCGGGGCCTCTATAATTCACCCCTCCACATT.

This clonotype was found many times. This chain joins TRBV5-1 and TRBJ2-3; D ambiguous. CDR1 SGHRS and CDR2 YFSETQ come from the germline V gene. V dropped 3 bases and J dropped 0 bases, with 5 bases sitting between them. The CDR3 runs to 13 residues. The CDR3 reads CASSSVSTDTQYF. CDR3 DNA sequence: TGCGCCAGCAGCTCAGTTAGCACAGATACGCAGTATTTT. The whole variable domain, remainder taken from reference TRBV5-1 and TRBJ2-3, is KAGVTQTPRYLIKTRGQQVTLSCSPISGHRSVSWYQQTPGQGLQFLFEYFSETQRNKGNFPGRFSGRQFSNSRSEMNVSTLELGDSALYLCASSSVSTDTQYFGPGTRLTVL.

This clonotype was observed at least ten times. The CDR3 loop is CASSPGAGAYEQYF. The CDR3 coding sequence is TGTGCCAGCTCACCAGGGGCGGGAGCTTACGAGCAGTACTTC. V and J are TRBV18 and TRBJ2-7; 7 bases are shared with TRBD2. CDR1 and CDR2 (germline): KGHSH, LQKENI. J was trimmed by 4 bases and V by 2 bases; bases with no gene match: 5. The CDR3 extends over 14 amino acids. The whole variable domain, remainder taken from reference TRBV18 and TRBJ2-7, is NAGVMQNPRHLVRRRGQEARLRCSPMKGHSHVYWYRQLPEEGLKFMVYLQKENIIDESGMPKERFSAEFPKEGPSILRIQQVVRGDSAAYFCASSPGAGAYEQYFGPGTRLTVT.

This clonotype has at least ten counts. The CDR3 sequence is CSASNRESAADTQYF. CDR3 DNA sequence: TGCAGTGCTAGCAACCGGGAGAGCGCCGCAGATACGCAGTATTTT. This rearrangement joins TRBV20-1 to TRBJ2-3, with a tentative D call TRBD2 (6 bases). This CDR3 region has 15 residues. V lost 3 bases to trimming and J lost 4 bases, with 17 bases between them. Per germline, CDR1 DFQATT and CDR2 SNEGSKA (reference sequence).

At least ten counts were recorded for this clonotype. This chain joins TRBV3-1 and TRBJ1-1; D uncertain. The V end lost 7 bases, the J end lost 3 bases, and 12 bases lay between the germline ends. This CDR3 has 13 residues. The germline V gene encodes CDR1 LGHDT and CDR2 YNNKEL (reference sequence). Written as DNA, the CDR3 is TGTGCCAGCACGCTGGGGATGGACACTGAAGCTTTCTTT. Its protein is CASTLGMDTEAFF. The full variable domain, its missing parts supplied by reference TRBV3-1 and TRBJ1-1, is DTAVSQTPKYLVTQMGNDKSIKCEQNLGHDTMYWYKQDSKKFLKIMFSYNNKELIINETVPNRFSPKSPDKAHLNLHINSLELGDSAVYFCASTLGMDTEAFFGQGTRLTVV.

Ten or more counts support this clonotype. The chain is built from TRBV27 and TRBJ2-3, with D perhaps matching TRBD1 (5 bases). Trimming left V 6 bases short and J 4 bases short, with 17 bases between. The CDR3 spans 15 residues. Germline V CDR1 and CDR2: MNHEY, SMNVEV (reference sequence). CDR3 DNA: TGTGCCAGCAGACCCACCTATTCAGGGTCAGATACGCAGTATTTT. Translated: CASRPTYSGSDTQYF.

At least ten counts were recorded for this clonotype. The junction departs from germline at one end; a sequencing error may be responsible. The chain joins TRBV2 to TRBJ2-7; a possible D gene is TRBD2 (5 bases). CDR3 length equals 14 residues. Germline CDR1 reads SNHLY; CDR2 reads FYNNEI. The CDR3: CASREGQSGYEQYF. The DNA of the CDR3 is TGTGCCAGCAGAGAAGGCCAGAGCGGCTACGAGCAGTACTTC.